This T cell receptor beta chain was sequenced in a study of shared clonotypes between healthy human individuals. The germline CDR1 and CDR2 sequences are SGHNT and YYREEE (reference sequence). V was pared by 7 bases and J by 3 bases, with 19 bases between. This CDR3 has 15 amino acids. In the original processing: With immunoSEQ giving junction-only sequences and no quality scores, filtering differed. Assay used: immunoSEQ multiplex PCR; TCRdb lists only in-frame clones, some missing. The V and J calls and clone size are taken from that table; D and trimming were inferred from the DNA. This table has some 500,000 clones, 70% to 80% appearing once.

The chain has TRBV5-4 and TRBJ1-2; maybe TRBD1 (5 bases). This receptor was taken from a woman aged 40 to 49 in good health. Some clones in this sample may be carry-over from other donors' samples. The sample was PBMCs. CDR3 nucleotide sequence: TGTGCCAGCGGGGGAGCCTCAGGGCCTGACTATGGCTACACCTTC. It translates to CASGGASGPDYGYTF.